What follows are 29 T cell receptor beta chains derived from one specimen sequenced in a study of spatial heterogeneity in lung cancer. This sample's time point: sample taken at primary tumor resection. From tumor, nontumor lung or frozen PBMC, whole RNA was taken unsorted for sequencing. TCRdb processed the 5' RACE reads anew with MiXCR; each CDR3 protein has one entry. The sample has roughly 15,000 distinct CDR3 sequences, approximately 8% seen once. Here the sequenced sample was PBMCs, taken at surgery. All receptors derive from a female donor with early-stage non-small cell lung cancer.

This clonotype was observed at least ten times. The rearrangement links TRBV18 to TRBJ1-1; unclear D gene. CDR1 and CDR2 (germline): KGHSH, LQKENI. V was pared by 2 bases and J by 0 bases, with 4 bases between. The CDR3 has 13 amino acids. As DNA, the CDR3 is TGTGCCAGCTCACCAGAAATGAACACTGAAGCTTTCTTT. Its protein is CASSPEMNTEAFF.

This clonotype occurred many times. The CDR3 spells CASSLVAGTSYNEQFF. The DNA for the CDR3 is TGCGCCAGCAGCTTGGTGGCGGGGACCTCCTACAATGAGCAGTTCTTC. V usage is TRBV5-1 and J usage is TRBJ2-1; possible D gene TRBD2, 6 bases. The CDR3 spans 16 residues. Trimming stripped 0 bases from V and 0 bases from J, with 10 bases between. Germline assignment: CDR1 SGHRS and CDR2 YFSETQ.

This clonotype was picked up many times. This chain uses TRBV7-2 with TRBJ2-1, with a possible D match to TRBD2 (7 bases). Germline CDR1 and CDR2: SGHTA and FQGNSA. The CDR3 extends over 16 amino acids. V was pared by 1 base and J by 4 bases, with 14 bases between. The CDR3 protein is CASSLGRGLRYNEQFF. In DNA form, the CDR3 reads TGTGCCAGCAGCTTAGGGCGGGGGCTGAGATACAATGAGCAGTTCTTC.

The chain combines TRBV19 with TRBJ2-7, with no clear D. V shed 0 bases and J shed 3 bases, with 15 bases lying between them. The CDR3 covers 16 residues. Germline CDR1 is LNHDA and CDR2 is SQIVND (reference sequence). The CDR3 spells CASSIDHDSGFYEQYF. The CDR3 DNA is TGTGCCAGTAGTATAGATCACGATTCCGGGTTCTACGAGCAGTACTTC.

This clonotype was detected ten times or more. This chain joins TRBV12-3 or TRBV12-4 and TRBJ1-2; D unresolved. The V end was cut by 5 bases, the J end by 7 bases, with 14 bases between. The length of the CDR3 is 13 residues. The CDR3 coding sequence is TGTGCCAGCAGTCAACATGGGAGCATTGGCTACACCTTC. It codes for CASSQHGSIGYTF.

There are many counts of this clonotype. The CDR3 coding sequence is TGTGCCAGCAGCCAGGGCAGGGCTCGTAATTCACCCCTCCACTTT. It specifies CASSQGRARNSPLHF. This chain connects TRBV9 to TRBJ1-6; D possibly corresponds to TRBD1 (5 bases). The CDR3 length is 15 residues. CDR1 and CDR2 (germline): SGDLS, YYNGEE. Deletions cut 4 bases from V and 6 bases from J, with 14 bases between.

In its sample, this clonotype was seen many times. The genes are TRBV14 and TRBJ2-1; no definite D call. V lost 1 base and J lost 7, with 11 bases in between. The CDR3 runs to 14 residues. Germline assignment: CDR1 SGHDN and CDR2 FVKESK. The chain's CDR3 is CASSQVSGLNEQFF. As DNA, the CDR3 is TGTGCCAGCAGCCAAGTCTCCGGGTTGAATGAGCAGTTCTTC.

About this clonotype itself: Sequence at one end of the junction differs from germline and may be a read error. The chain links TRBV7-2 to TRBJ1-2, with TRBD1 as a possible D gene (6 bases). Germline lookup yields CDR1 SGHTA and CDR2 FQGNSA. This CDR3 contains 13 residues. CDR3 sequence (DNA): TGTGCCTGCAGCTTAGGACAGATTTATGGCTACACCTTC. Protein product: CACSLGQIYGYTF. Full variable domain (missing parts from reference TRBV7-2 and TRBJ1-2): GAGVSQSPSNKVTEKGKDVELRCDPISGHTALYWYRQSLGQGLEFLIYFQGNSAPDKSGLPSDRFSAERTGGSVSTLTIQRTQQEDSAVYLCACSLGQIYGYTFGSGTRLTVV.

On this clonotype: A much larger clone is a single base away; this may be a read error. V is TRBV5-1 and J is TRBJ2-1; 7 bases match TRBD2. Per germline, CDR1 SGHRS and CDR2 YFSETQ. The CDR3 extends over 15 amino acids. The DNA of the CDR3 is TGCGCCAGCAGCCGCGTCGCCGGGGACTACAATGTGCAGTTCTTC. As protein: CASSRVAGDYNVQFF. Using reference TRBV5-1 and TRBJ2-1 for the parts outside the CDR3, the full variable domain is KAGVTQTPRYLIKTRGQQVTLSCSPISGHRSVSWYQQTPGQGLQFLFEYFSETQRNKGNFPGRFSGRQFSNSRSEMNVSTLELGDSALYLCASSRVAGDYNVQFFGPGTRLTVL.

This clonotype has only a few counts. This chain uses TRBV27 with TRBJ1-6, with TRBD1 matching over 7 bases. The CDR3 totals 19 residues. V was pared by 2 bases and J by 0 bases, with 10 bases of the junction left unmatched. Germline V gene sequence: CDR1 MNHEY, CDR2 SMNVEV (reference sequence). CDR3 sequence: CASSLAVRGGSSYNSPLHF. The CDR3 DNA reads TGTGCCAGCAGTTTAGCCGTCAGGGGGGGGAGCTCCTATAATTCACCCCTCCACTTT.

This clonotype was detected only a few times. The V and J genes are TRBV20-1 and TRBJ2-5, with 13 bases matching TRBD2. The CDR3 spans 15 residues. The V gene end was trimmed by 3 bases and the J gene end by 0 bases; junction bases not matched to a gene: 1. The V gene's germline CDR1 is DFQATT and CDR2 SNEGSKA (reference sequence). The CDR3 here is CSARTSGGYQETQYF. The CDR3 region has the DNA TGCAGTGCTAGGACTAGCGGGGGGTACCAAGAGACCCAGTACTTC.

This clonotype was counted only a few times. The rearrangement uses TRBV5-1 and TRBJ2-1; no firm D call. CDR3 length: 14 amino acids. From germline, CDR1 is SGHRS and CDR2 YFSETQ. V was shortened by 1 base and J by 7 bases, with 12 bases between the two germline ends. CDR3 nucleotides: TGCGCCAGCAGCTTGATGGGCAGCAATAATGAGCAGTTCTTC. This encodes CASSLMGSNNEQFF.

This clonotype was detected many times. V is TRBV5-6 and J is TRBJ1-5; 7 bases are shared with TRBD1. The CDR3 is 14 residues long. CDR1 is SGHDT and CDR2 is YYEEEE in the germline V gene. The V segment lost 2 bases and the J segment 4 bases; nucleotides outside the gene matches: 3. CDR3 protein: CASSFQTGNQPQHF. The CDR3 DNA sequence: TGTGCCAGCAGCTTCCAGACAGGGAATCAGCCCCAGCATTTT.

At least ten counts were recorded for this clonotype. This chain links TRBV6-2 or TRBV6-3 with TRBJ2-2, with TRBD1 matching over 7 bases. Germline trimming cut 2 bases from V and 5 bases from J; bases unmatched to any gene: 5. CDR3 length equals 15 residues. The germline V gene has CDR1 MNHEY and CDR2 SVGEGT. CDR3: CASSYGTVDTGELFF. In DNA form, the CDR3 reads TGTGCCAGCAGTTACGGGACAGTGGATACCGGGGAGCTGTTTTTT.

This clonotype was observed a handful of times. CDR3 nucleotide sequence: TGTGCCAGCAGTCCGGACAGGGGGAATAGCAATCAGCCCCAGCATTTT. This translates into CASSPDRGNSNQPQHF. The rearrangement uses TRBV6-6 and TRBJ1-5; TRBD1 aligns across 10 bases. Trimming took 5 bases from V and 0 from J; bases not matched to a gene: 4. Germline loops: CDR1 MNHNY, CDR2 SVGAGI (reference sequence). CDR3 length equals 16 residues.

This clonotype has ten or more counts. This rearrangement joins TRBV7-6 to TRBJ1-2; TRBD1 matches 9 bases. The CDR3 covers 16 residues. With V trimmed by 5 bases and J by 1 base, 8 bases remained unmatched. The V gene's germline CDR1 is SGHVS and CDR2 FNYEAQ. The CDR3 sequence: CASSPVQGAINYGYTF. The DNA for the CDR3 is TGTGCCAGCAGCCCTGTACAGGGGGCGATTAACTATGGCTACACCTTC.

This clonotype showed up many times. The rearrangement joins TRBV7-3 to TRBJ2-2; D might be TRBD1 (5 bases). The CDR3 consists of 14 residues. CDR1 SGHTA and CDR2 FQGTGA come from the germline V gene. V was shortened by 4 bases and J by 0 bases, with 6 bases between the two germline ends. The CDR3 coding sequence is TGTGCCAGCAGCTGGGGCACGAACACCGGGGAGCTGTTTTTT. It encodes CASSWGTNTGELFF.

This chain links TRBV5-5 with TRBJ2-5; 8 bases are a match to TRBD1. This CDR3 has 17 amino acids. J lost 1 base, V lost 2 bases, and 10 bases had no gene match. Germline V gene data show CDR1 as SGHKS and CDR2 as YYEKEE (reference sequence). The DNA of the CDR3 is TGTGCCAGCAGCTTTAGACCCTCCGGACAGGGCCAAGAGACCCAGTACTTC. It translates to CASSFRPSGQGQETQYF.

The table lists this clonotype with a few counts. The chain combines TRBV6-4 with TRBJ2-1; 7 bases are a match to TRBD2. V was clipped by 4 bases and J by 9 bases; unmatched bases: 12. The CDR3 spans 15 residues. Germline-derived CDR1 and CDR2 are MRHNA and SNTAGT. This CDR3 reads CASSVVAGEGGEQFF. DNA of the CDR3: TGTGCCAGCAGTGTGGTTGCGGGAGAGGGCGGTGAGCAGTTCTTC.

This clonotype was counted many times. The V gene is TRBV20-1, the J gene TRBJ2-1, with D possibly being TRBD2 (5 bases). The CDR3 loop spans 12 amino acids. The ends were cut back, 6 bases at V and 6 bases at J, with 12 bases in the middle. Germline loops: CDR1 DFQATT, CDR2 SNEGSKA (reference sequence). CDR3 protein: CSAQGLINEQFF. The DNA of the CDR3 is TGCAGTGCCCAAGGACTCATCAATGAGCAGTTCTTC.

The table lists this clonotype with many counts. The chain joins TRBV7-6 to TRBJ1-1; D gene uncertain. Germline loops: CDR1 SGHVS, CDR2 FNYEAQ. The V gene lost 1 base and the J gene lost 1 base, with 7 bases spanning the gap. The CDR3 sequence is 14 residues long. The CDR3: CASSLVYPNTEAFF. The CDR3 nucleotides are TGTGCCAGCAGCTTAGTTTACCCGAACACTGAAGCTTTCTTT. Using reference TRBV7-6 and TRBJ1-1 for the parts outside the CDR3, the full variable domain is GAGVSQSPRYKVTKRGQDVALRCDPISGHVSLYWYRQALGQGPEFLTYFNYEAQQDKSGLPNDRFSAERPEGSISTLTIQRTEQRDSAMYRCASSLVYPNTEAFFGQGTRLTVV.

This clonotype occurred many times. The V and J genes are TRBV5-1 and TRBJ2-2; 8 nucleotides agree with TRBD2. J gave up 0 bases and V 0 bases, and 7 bases lay outside the gene matches. The CDR3 covers 18 residues. Germline CDR1 and CDR2: SGHRS and YFSETQ. CDR3 in amino acids: CASSLAYGGGSNTGELFF. DNA of the CDR3: TGCGCCAGCAGCTTGGCCTACGGCGGGGGGTCGAACACCGGGGAGCTGTTTTTT.

The genes are TRBV7-9 and TRBJ2-7; TRBD2 might be the D (6 bases). Germline CDR1 SEHNR, CDR2 FQNEAQ (reference sequence). The CDR3 spans 14 residues. V was clipped by 3 bases and J by 3 bases, with 12 bases between them. CDR3 protein: CASSFGLLYYEQYF. The CDR3 coding sequence is TGTGCCAGCAGCTTTGGACTATTATACTACGAGCAGTACTTC.

Many counts were recorded for this clonotype. This chain uses TRBV12-5 with TRBJ2-5, with 9 bases fitting TRBD1. Looked up from germline, CDR1 is LGHNT and CDR2 is FRNRAP. CDR3 length equals 15 residues. V was clipped by 5 bases and J by 0 bases; unmatched bases: 4. CDR3 sequence reads: CASGQGQGHQETQYF. The DNA of the CDR3 is TGTGCTAGTGGTCAGGGACAGGGACACCAAGAGACCCAGTACTTC.

The rearrangement uses TRBV20-1 and TRBJ1-2, with 8 bases identical to TRBD1. Germline V gene sequence: CDR1 DFQATT, CDR2 SNEGSKA (reference sequence). Germline trimming cut 6 bases from V and 1 base from J; bases unmatched to any gene: 4. This CDR3 is built from 13 residues. The chain's CDR3 is CSARTGSNYGYTF. CDR3 coding DNA: TGCAGTGCCAGGACAGGGAGTAACTATGGCTACACCTTC.

This clonotype was recorded many times. This chain links TRBV3-1 with TRBJ2-1, with 11 positions matching TRBD2. The CDR3 totals 17 residues. CDR1 and CDR2 (germline): LGHDT, YNNKEL (reference sequence). The ends lost 0 bases at V and 3 bases at J; junction bases unmatched: 4. In nucleotides, the CDR3 is TGTGCCAGCAGCCAAGAACCTACTAGCGGGGGCTACAATGAGCAGTTCTTC. Amino acid sequence: CASSQEPTSGGYNEQFF.

This clonotype has a count of ten or more. This chain links TRBV30 with TRBJ2-1; D not resolved. V dropped 0 bases and J dropped 7 bases, with 7 bases sitting between them. Germline loops: CDR1 GTSNPN, CDR2 SVGIG (reference sequence). The CDR3 has 12 amino acids. The CDR3: CAWSVMGNEQFF. CDR3 nucleotide sequence: TGTGCCTGGAGTGTAATGGGGAATGAGCAGTTCTTC.

This clonotype was detected only a few times. In nucleotides, the CDR3 is TGTGCCACACGGCTTAGACAGGGAAGCTCCTACGAGCAGTACTTC. Its protein is CATRLRQGSSYEQYF. V and J are TRBV19 and TRBJ2-7; 7 bases are a match to TRBD1. The CDR3 extends over 15 amino acids. CDR1 LNHDA and CDR2 SQIVND come from the germline V gene (reference sequence). The J segment lost 0 bases and the V segment lost 10 bases, leaving 12 bases of the junction unmatched.

This clonotype was observed at least ten times. The CDR3 DNA is TGTGCCAGCAGCCCCAGAGGAAGAAGGACTGAAGCTTTCTTT. Translation gives CASSPRGRRTEAFF. V and J are TRBV7-9 and TRBJ1-1, with D hard to call. Per germline, CDR1 SEHNR and CDR2 FQNEAQ (reference sequence). V shed 5 bases and J shed 5 bases, with 15 bases lying between them. The CDR3 extends over 14 amino acids. Using reference TRBV7-9 and TRBJ1-1 for the parts outside the CDR3, the full variable domain is DTGVSQNPRHKITKRGQNVTFRCDPISEHNRLYWYRQTLGQGPEFLTYFQNEAQLEKSRLLSDRFSAERPKGSFSTLEIQRTEQGDSAMYLCASSPRGRRTEAFFGQGTRLTVV.